This T cell receptor (beta chain) was sequenced in a study of blood T cell repertoires in COVID-19. Study at large: COVID-19 samples from acute and convalescent phases originated in the United States, Italy and Spain.

Participants were aged about 18 to 95 years, lived in 24 US areas, and enrolled virtually. The study assigned cohorts using participant-reported clinical history. Authors' processing steps: Estimation of nucleated cell counts relied on the amplification of reference gene primers. The assay was immunoSEQ multiplex PCR, and TCRdb's table has in-frame clones only and misses some. That table gives V, J and clone size, and the DNA gave D and trimming. In the table there are 350,000 to 400,000 clones, around 87% of which are singletons. In germline, CDR1 is LGHNT, CDR2 FRNRAP. The CDR3 spans 15 residues. Worth noting for this clone: At one boundary the junction diverges from the germline segment, which might be a read error.

The TCR comes from a woman aged 25 to 45 with acute COVID-19. Sequencing input: PBMCs or T cells enriched from blood (not recorded which). The J gene is TRBJ1-2, the V gene TRBV12-5; 10 nucleotides match TRBD1. CDR3 DNA: TGTGCTAGTGGTTCAGCCGGGACAGGGGATCTTGGCTACACCTTT. Amino acids: CASGSAGTGDLGYTF.